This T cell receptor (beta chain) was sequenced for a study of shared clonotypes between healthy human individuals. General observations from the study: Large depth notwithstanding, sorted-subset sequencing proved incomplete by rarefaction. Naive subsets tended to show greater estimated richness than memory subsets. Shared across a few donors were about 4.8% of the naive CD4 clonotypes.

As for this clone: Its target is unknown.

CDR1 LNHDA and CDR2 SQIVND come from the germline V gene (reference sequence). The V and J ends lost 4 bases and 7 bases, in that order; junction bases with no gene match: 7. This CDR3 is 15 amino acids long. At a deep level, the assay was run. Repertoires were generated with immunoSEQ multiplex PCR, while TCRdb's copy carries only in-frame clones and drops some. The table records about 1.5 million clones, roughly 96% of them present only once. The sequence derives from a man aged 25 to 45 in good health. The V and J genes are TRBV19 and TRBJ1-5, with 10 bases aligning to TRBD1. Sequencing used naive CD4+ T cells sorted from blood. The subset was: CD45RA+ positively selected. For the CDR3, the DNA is TGTGCCAGTAGTAGGGGACAGGGGCGGTACCAGCCCCAGCATTTT. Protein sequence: CASSRGQGRYQPQHF.